This TCR beta chain originates from a study of CD8+CD57+ T cells in acquired aplastic anemia. The CDR3 extends over 14 amino acids. J was trimmed by 1 base and V by 5 bases; bases with no gene match: 3. Per germline, CDR1 LNHDA and CDR2 SQIVND (reference sequence). Patients selected for sequencing had displayed CD8+CD57+ cell expansion by flow cytometry. No therapy was given to patients before blood sampling. Study-wide findings and caveats: Patients and controls shared 25 to 35 CD8+ CDR3 sequences, highly expressed in patients.

Profiles of TCR beta VDJ and CDR3 were generated from a genomic DNA template. MiXCR was run by TCRdb on the reads, yielding one entry per CDR3 protein. Here the sample spans approximately 220,000 distinct CDR3 sequences, roughly 50% being singletons. This clonotype was counted at least ten times. Its specificity is unknown. The sample consisted of sorted CD4+, CD8+, or CD8+CD57+ T cells (not recorded which) from PBMCs. This TCR derives from a human donor with aplastic anemia. The chain recombines TRBV19 with TRBJ1-2; 8 nucleotides line up with TRBD1. CDR3 nucleotide sequence: TGTGCCAGTAGTTGGGACAGGTTTAACTATGGCTACACCTTC. Protein sequence: CASSWDRFNYGYTF.